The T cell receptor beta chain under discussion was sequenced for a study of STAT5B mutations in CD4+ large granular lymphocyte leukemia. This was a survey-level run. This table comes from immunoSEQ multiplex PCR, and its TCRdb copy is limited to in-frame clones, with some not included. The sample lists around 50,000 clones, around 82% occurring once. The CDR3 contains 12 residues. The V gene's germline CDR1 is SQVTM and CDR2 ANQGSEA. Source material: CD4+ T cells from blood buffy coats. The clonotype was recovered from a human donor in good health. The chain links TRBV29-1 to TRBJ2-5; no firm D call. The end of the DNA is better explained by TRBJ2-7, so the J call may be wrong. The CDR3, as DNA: TGCAGCGTTGACACCCCCAACTACGAGCAGTACTTC. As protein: CSVDTPNYEQYF.